This T cell receptor (beta chain) was recorded in a study of siplizumab effects on memory and regulatory T cells. General study findings and limits: Confirmatory evidence of suppressive function in proliferating siplizumab-culture Tregs was not obtained. With siplizumab, cumulative frequency of CD4+ memory-derived alloreactive sequences dropped significantly. Naive T cells seemed more diverse than memory cells; they also seemed major alloresponse contributors.

Assayed TCR templates numbered 90,000 to 100,000 for each sample. Clones were read by immunoSEQ multiplex PCR, and TCRdb kept only the in-frame ones, dropping some. The table shows more than 85,000 clones, with about 90% occurring only once. The CDR3 contains 13 residues. V was trimmed by 8 bases and J by 5 bases, leaving 12 bases between them. Germline V gene data show CDR1 as MNHNY and CDR2 as SVGAGI (reference sequence). Concerning this clone: Antigen unknown.

The genes are TRBV6-6 and TRBJ2-2; D is unclear. This sequence originates from a human donor in good health. The source material was Tregs sorted from blood. CDR3 region: CASGNFKTGELFF. The DNA for the CDR3 is TGTGCCAGCGGGAATTTTAAGACCGGGGAGCTGTTTTTT.